Shown below are 30 T cell receptor beta chains from a single sample sequenced in a study of T cell repertoires in cytomegalovirus infection (dated by TCRdb to 2018 to 2020). Sequenced using an Illumina HiSeq 1500. TCRdb's own reprocessing of the public reads used fastp at Q25 and MiXCR and kept productive beta chains. Here each entry gathers all rows of one CDR3 protein and keeps the most common genes and DNA. In all, the sample holds 200,000 or so distinct CDR3 sequences, and under 30% of those were seen once. The ten largest clones take up roughly 32% of the sample. The sequenced material came from PBMCs. These receptors came from a human donor in good health (CMV status not recorded). Some clones in this sample may be carry-over from other donors' samples.

V gene TRBV12-5 combines with J gene TRBJ2-3; TRBD2 matches 11 bases. The J segment lost 5 bases and the V segment lost 6 bases, leaving 7 bases of the junction unmatched. Germline V gene data show CDR1 as LGHNT and CDR2 as FRNRAP. The CDR3 contains 15 residues. As DNA, the CDR3 is TGTGCTAGTGGCCCTAGCGGGGGGCGGGGAGATACGCAGTATTTT. This encodes CASGPSGGRGDTQYF.

This clonotype has a count of ten or more. The chain has TRBV7-2 and TRBJ1-3; unclear D gene. CDR3 length equals 15 residues. Germline V lookup: CDR1 SGHTA, CDR2 FQGNSA. Trimming stripped 5 bases from V and 2 bases from J, with 13 bases between. This CDR3 is CASSLLGGAGNTIYF. In DNA, the CDR3 is TGTGCCAGCAGCCTCCTAGGCGGGGCTGGAAACACCATATATTTT.

The chain couples TRBV4-3 to TRBJ1-1, with a tentative D call TRBD1 (5 bases). Trimming cost V 0 bases and J 6 bases, with 17 bases left between them. The CDR3 loop spans 16 amino acids. Germline V lookup: CDR1 LGHNA, CDR2 YSLEER. The CDR3 region is CASSQDPDYLGAEAFF. CDR3 DNA sequence: TGCGCCAGCAGCCAAGATCCGGACTATCTGGGGGCTGAAGCTTTCTTT.

The table lists this clonotype with a few counts. The chain carries TRBV7-3 and TRBJ2-4, with a possible D match to TRBD1 (6 bases). V lost 2 bases and J lost 7, with 12 bases in between. CDR3 length equals 14 residues. From germline, CDR1 is SGHTA and CDR2 FQGTGA. CDR3 region: CASSLDAGANIQYF. CDR3 DNA sequence: TGTGCCAGCAGCTTAGACGCAGGGGCGAACATTCAGTACTTC.

This clonotype was seen repeatedly, ten times or more. The chain has TRBV7-9 and TRBJ2-7; no firm D call. Trimming took 3 bases from V and 3 from J, leaving 3 bases between them. Germline CDR1 and CDR2: SEHNR and FQNEAQ (reference sequence). The CDR3 is 11 amino acids. The CDR3 DNA reads as TGTGCCAGCAGCTTCGACTACGAGCAGTACTTC. Amino acid sequence: CASSFDYEQYF.

This clonotype was detected a few times. The CDR3 region has the DNA TGTGCCAGCAGTCCCACCGAGCACCGGAAAGGCTACACCTTC. Its translation is CASSPTEHRKGYTF. The chain is built from TRBV12-3 or TRBV12-4 and TRBJ1-2; D uncertain. The CDR3 length is 14 residues. Trimming took 5 bases from V and 8 from J, leaving 18 bases between them.

The chain recombines TRBV7-9 with TRBJ2-1; a possible D gene is TRBD2 (5 bases). CDR3 size: 15 residues. Germline-derived CDR1 and CDR2 are SEHNR and FQNEAQ (reference sequence). V lost 5 bases to trimming and J lost 2 bases, with 13 bases between them. The CDR3: CASSPEEKAYNEQFF. In DNA form, the CDR3 reads TGTGCCAGCAGCCCGGAGGAAAAAGCCTACAATGAGCAGTTCTTC.

The chain employs TRBV4-1 and TRBJ2-7; TRBD2 might be the D (6 bases). CDR1 and CDR2 from the germline V gene are MGHRA and YSYEKL. The CDR3 is 14 amino acids. Trimming pared 5 bases from V and 5 bases from J, leaving 16 bases between. The CDR3 DNA is TGCGCCAGCAGCGGGGACTTAAACCCCGACGAGCAGTACTTC. Protein product: CASSGDLNPDEQYF.

This clonotype occurred many times. J is TRBJ1-1 and V is TRBV7-8; weak D call: TRBD1 (5 bases). Per the germline V gene, CDR1 is SGHVS and CDR2 is FQNEAQ. V was pared by 5 bases and J by 3 bases, with 13 bases between. This CDR3 is built from 14 residues. Here the CDR3 reads CASSPNAGYTEAFF. DNA of the CDR3: TGTGCCAGCAGCCCCAACGCAGGGTACACTGAAGCTTTCTTT.

The CDR3 sequence: CASSVNTNQPQHF. Here the CDR3 DNA reads TGTGCCAGCAGCGTGAACACCAATCAGCCCCAGCATTTT. The chain couples TRBV9 to TRBJ1-5; D unclear. Germline values: CDR1 SGDLS, CDR2 YYNGEE. V lost 2 bases to trimming and J lost 3 bases, with 6 bases between them. This CDR3 has 13 residues. The full variable domain, in which reference TRBV9 and TRBJ1-5 provide the parts outside the CDR3, is DSGVTQTPKHLITATGQRVTLRCSPRSGDLSVYWYQQSLDQGLQFLIQYYNGEERAKGNILERFSAQQFPDLHSELNLSSLELGDSALYFCASSVNTNQPQHFGDGTRLSIL.

This clonotype was detected a few times. V is TRBV10-3 and J is TRBJ2-1; 7 nucleotides match TRBD1. The CDR3 spans 16 residues. Germline CDR1 ENHRY, CDR2 SYGVKD. Trimming took 2 bases from V and 4 from J; bases not matched to a gene: 8. CDR3 residues: CAISERLGDSYNEQFF. The CDR3 DNA is TGTGCCATCAGTGAGAGGTTAGGGGACAGTTACAATGAGCAGTTCTTC.

In this sample, this clonotype turned up many times. The chain has TRBV7-2 and TRBJ2-2; D unclear. The germline gives CDR1 SGHTA, CDR2 FQGNSA. V lost 0 bases and J lost 1, with 9 bases in between. The CDR3 covers 16 residues. This CDR3 is CASSLAPRLNTGELFF. CDR3 nucleotide sequence: TGTGCCAGCAGCTTAGCGCCCAGGTTGAACACCGGGGAGCTGTTTTTT.

The chain links TRBV20-1 to TRBJ2-1; TRBD1 or TRBD2 may be the D gene (5 bases each). The CDR3 is made up of 13 amino acids. V was clipped by 5 bases and J by 1 base, with 9 bases between them. The germline V gene has CDR1 DFQATT and CDR2 SNEGSKA (reference sequence). In DNA, the CDR3 is TGCAGTGCTCGGGGACCATCCTACAATGAGCAGTTCTTC. Amino acid sequence: CSARGPSYNEQFF.

This clonotype was counted a single time. The chain links TRBV6-5 to TRBJ1-2; 12 nucleotides align to TRBD1. The CDR3 loop spans 16 amino acids. V lost 0 bases to trimming and J lost 4 bases; unmatched junction nucleotides: 3. Germline CDR1 MNHEY, CDR2 SVGAGI. The CDR3 reads CASSYSGQGASYGYTF. DNA for the CDR3: TGTGCCAGCAGTTACTCGGGACAGGGGGCCTCCTATGGCTACACCTTC.

At least ten counts were recorded for this clonotype. The gene calls are TRBV11-2 and TRBJ2-2; D perhaps matches TRBD1 (6 bases). The CDR3 runs to 16 residues. Germline V gene sequence: CDR1 SGHAT, CDR2 FQNNGV. Trimming cost V 4 bases and J 6 bases, with 18 bases left between them. The chain's CDR3 is CASSSRLDRIAGELFF. The CDR3 nucleotides are TGTGCCAGCAGCTCCAGACTCGACAGGATCGCCGGGGAGCTGTTTTTT.

This clonotype was seen a handful of times. The chain carries TRBV6-2 or TRBV6-3 and TRBJ2-5, with D perhaps TRBD1 or TRBD2 (5 bases each). Between the trimmed V and J ends, which lost 5 bases and 5 bases, there was a span of 12 bases. Germline V lookup: CDR1 MNHEY, CDR2 SVGEGT. The CDR3 has 13 residues. Here the CDR3 reads CASSETADETQYF. In DNA, the CDR3 is TGTGCCAGCAGTGAGACAGCGGATGAGACCCAGTACTTC.

This rearrangement joins TRBV2 to TRBJ1-3; 7 bases are a match to TRBD1. CDR1 is SNHLY and CDR2 is FYNNEI in the germline V gene. This CDR3 has 14 amino acids. Trimming took 6 bases from V and 1 from J; bases not matched to a gene: 3. For the CDR3, the DNA is TGTGCCAGCAGGACAGGGTGGTCTGGAAACACCATATATTTT. Its protein product is CASRTGWSGNTIYF.

The table lists this clonotype with many counts. The CDR3 DNA reads TGTGCCAGCAGCTCCGTTGGGGGGGGCGGGCCAGATACGCAGTATTTT. It is translated as CASSSVGGGGPDTQYF. The rearrangement links TRBV7-2 to TRBJ2-3; D is perhaps TRBD2 (7 bases). This CDR3 is built from 16 residues. Trimming took 4 bases from V and 4 from J, leaving 18 bases between them. Germline V gives CDR1 SGHTA, CDR2 FQGNSA.

This clonotype was seen a few times. The J gene is TRBJ1-1, the V gene TRBV7-2; weak D call: TRBD1 (6 bases). Looked up from germline, CDR1 is SGHTA and CDR2 is FQGNSA. The CDR3 totals 14 residues. Trimming took off 2 bases at V and 4 bases at J, with 11 bases between the two ends. CDR3 in DNA: TGTGCCAGCAGCTTAAAGAAGGGGGGCACTGAAGCTTTCTTT. It is translated as CASSLKKGGTEAFF.

The genes are TRBV7-2 and TRBJ1-2; a weak D match, TRBD1 (6 bases). This CDR3 has 14 residues. The germline gives CDR1 SGHTA, CDR2 FQGNSA. V was shortened by 2 bases and J by 4 bases, with 11 bases between the two germline ends. The CDR3 DNA reads TGTGCCAGCAGCTTAAGTGGACAGACCTATGGCTACACCTTC. Its protein product is CASSLSGQTYGYTF.

This clonotype appeared a few times. The CDR3 spells CASSRGQGMFGRSYNEQFF. In DNA form, the CDR3 reads TGTGCCAGCAGCCGCGGACAGGGAATGTTTGGACGCTCCTACAATGAGCAGTTCTTC. J is TRBJ2-1 and V is TRBV11-2; 8 bases are a match to TRBD1. Germline V gene sequence: CDR1 SGHAT, CDR2 FQNNGV. V lost 5 bases and J lost 0; bases outside the gene matches: 15. This CDR3 contains 19 residues.

In its sample, this clonotype was seen a few times. The rearrangement uses TRBV19 and TRBJ2-1, with a weak D call TRBD1 (6 bases). V lost 6 bases to trimming and J lost 5 bases, with 11 bases between them. Germline V gene sequence: CDR1 LNHDA, CDR2 SQIVND (reference sequence). The length of the CDR3 is 13 residues. DNA of the CDR3: TGTGCCAGTAGCACAGGGCACAACAATGAGCAGTTCTTC. Residues: CASSTGHNNEQFF.

The CDR3 DNA reads TGTGCCAGCAGTGCACTAGCGGGGGGCCCGCGAGAGACCCAGTACTTC. Residues: CASSALAGGPRETQYF. This chain uses TRBV2 with TRBJ2-5; 12 bases match TRBD2. In germline, CDR1 is SNHLY, CDR2 FYNNEI. V lost 4 bases, J lost 4 bases, and 7 bases stayed unmatched. The CDR3 length is 16 residues.

The gene calls are TRBV7-2 and TRBJ1-1; a weak D match, TRBD1 (6 bases). CDR1 SGHTA and CDR2 FQGNSA come from the germline V gene. The V gene lost 5 bases and the J gene lost 1 base, with 17 bases spanning the gap. The CDR3 consists of 16 residues. The CDR3 protein is CASSPDGGLRNTEAFF. The CDR3 nucleotides are TGTGCCAGCAGCCCGGACGGGGGGCTGCGGAACACTGAAGCTTTCTTT.

This clonotype occurred a few times. This chain connects TRBV7-9 to TRBJ2-1; tentatively, D is TRBD2 (6 bases). The CDR3 spans 19 residues. The V gene lost 4 bases and the J gene lost 0 bases, with 22 bases spanning the gap. The V gene's germline CDR1 is SEHNR and CDR2 FQNEAQ (reference sequence). Written as DNA, the CDR3 is TGTGCCAGCAGCTCCGGCTGGCCTAGCGACTGGAGCTCCTACAATGAGCAGTTCTTC. Residues: CASSSGWPSDWSSYNEQFF. Based on the CDR3 plus reference TRBV7-9 and TRBJ2-1, the full variable domain is DTGVSQNPRHKITKRGQNVTFRCDPISEHNRLYWYRQTLGQGPEFLTYFQNEAQLEKSRLLSDRFSAERPKGSFSTLEIQRTEQGDSAMYLCASSSGWPSDWSSYNEQFFGPGTRLTVL.

This sequence joins TRBV6-2 or TRBV6-3 and TRBJ2-2; perhaps TRBD2 as D (5 bases). V lost 2 bases and J 6 bases, leaving 16 bases between the germline ends. Germline V gene lookup returns CDR1 MNHEY and CDR2 SVGEGT. The CDR3 sequence is 16 residues long. CDR3 DNA sequence: TGTGCCAGCAGTTACCCTGAGGGTCTAGGTCCCGGGGAGCTGTTTTTT. It translates to CASSYPEGLGPGELFF.

The chain links TRBV7-9 to TRBJ1-6; TRBD1 is a possible D gene (5 bases). This CDR3 has 15 amino acids. CDR1 and CDR2 from the germline V gene are SEHNR and FQNEAQ (reference sequence). V gave up 6 bases and J gave up 5 bases, with 14 bases separating them. Written as DNA, the CDR3 is TGTGCCAGCAGTTATCGGGGGAGAGATAATTCACCCCTCCACTTT. It specifies CASSYRGRDNSPLHF.

This clonotype was counted a single time. A read error may produce the germline difference seen at one junction end. The chain couples TRBV5-8 to TRBJ1-4, with D perhaps TRBD1 (6 bases). This CDR3 comprises 16 residues. Germline CDR1 reads SGHTS; CDR2 reads YDEGEE. DNA of the CDR3: TGTGCCAGCAGCTTAGGGGGGACTGCAACTATTGAAAAACTGTTTTTT. Encoded protein: CASSLGGTATIEKLFF.

About this clonotype itself: Germline is not matched at one junction end, which may reflect a read error. The chain uses TRBV5-6 and TRBJ1-2, with D possibly matching TRBD1 (6 bases). The CDR3 runs 13 residues. Germline-derived CDR1 and CDR2 are SGHDT and YYEEEE. In nucleotides, the CDR3 is TGTGCCAGCAGCTTTCCGACCCTCGGGGGCTACACCTTT. Amino acid sequence: CASSFPTLGGYTF. The full variable domain, rest sourced from reference TRBV5-6 and TRBJ1-2, is DAGVTQSPTHLIKTRGQQVTLRCSPKSGHDTVSWYQQALGQGPQFIFQYYEEEERQRGNFPDRFSGHQFPNYSSELNVNALLLGDSALYLCASSFPTLGGYTFGSGTRLTVV.

This clonotype was seen many times. The gene calls are TRBV7-8 and TRBJ2-7; D is uncertain. The V end was cut by 2 bases, the J end by 0 bases, with 8 bases between. The CDR3 has 14 residues. Germline CDR1 and CDR2: SGHVS and FQNEAQ. The CDR3 DNA reads TGTGCCAGCAGCTTAAAAAGGAGCTCCTACGAGCAGTACTTC. Translating gives CASSLKRSSYEQYF.